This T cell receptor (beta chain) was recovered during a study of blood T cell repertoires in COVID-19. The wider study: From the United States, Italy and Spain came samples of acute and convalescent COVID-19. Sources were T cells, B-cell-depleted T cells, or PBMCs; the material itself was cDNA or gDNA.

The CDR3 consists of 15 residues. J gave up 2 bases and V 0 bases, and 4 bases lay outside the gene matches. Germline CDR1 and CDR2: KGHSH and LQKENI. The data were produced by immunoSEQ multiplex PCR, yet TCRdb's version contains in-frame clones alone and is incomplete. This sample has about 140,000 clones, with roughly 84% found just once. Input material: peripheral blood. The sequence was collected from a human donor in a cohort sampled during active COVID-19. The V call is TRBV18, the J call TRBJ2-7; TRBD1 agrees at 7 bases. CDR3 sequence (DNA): TGTGCCAGCTCACCACCGGGACAGACAGCCTACGAGCAGTACTTC. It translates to CASSPPGQTAYEQYF.